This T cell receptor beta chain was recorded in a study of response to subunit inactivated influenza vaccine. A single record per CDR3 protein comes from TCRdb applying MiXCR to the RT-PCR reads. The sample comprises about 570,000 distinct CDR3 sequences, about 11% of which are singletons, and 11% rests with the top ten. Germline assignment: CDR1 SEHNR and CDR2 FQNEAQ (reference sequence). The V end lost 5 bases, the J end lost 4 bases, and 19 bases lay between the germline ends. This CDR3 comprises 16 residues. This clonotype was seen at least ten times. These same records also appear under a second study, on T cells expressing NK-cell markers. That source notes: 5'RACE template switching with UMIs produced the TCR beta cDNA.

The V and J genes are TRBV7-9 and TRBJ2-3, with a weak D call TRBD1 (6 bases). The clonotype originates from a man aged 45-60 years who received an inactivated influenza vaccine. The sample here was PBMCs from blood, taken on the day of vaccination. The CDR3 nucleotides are TGTGCCAGCAGCCCCGCGAGGGGGATACTGGCAGATACGCAGTATTTT. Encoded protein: CASSPARGILADTQYF.